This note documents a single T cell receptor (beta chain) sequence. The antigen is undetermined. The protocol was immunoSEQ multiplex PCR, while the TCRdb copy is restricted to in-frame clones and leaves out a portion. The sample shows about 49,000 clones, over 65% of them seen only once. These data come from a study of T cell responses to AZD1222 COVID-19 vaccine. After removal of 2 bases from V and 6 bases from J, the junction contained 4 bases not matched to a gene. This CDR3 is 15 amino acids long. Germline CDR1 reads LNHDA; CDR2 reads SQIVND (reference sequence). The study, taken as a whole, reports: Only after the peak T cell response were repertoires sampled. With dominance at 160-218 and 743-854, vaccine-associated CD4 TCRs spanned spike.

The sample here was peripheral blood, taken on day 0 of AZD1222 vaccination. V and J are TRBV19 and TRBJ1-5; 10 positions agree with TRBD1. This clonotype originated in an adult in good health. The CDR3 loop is CASSIRTGGGQPQHF. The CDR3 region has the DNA TGTGCCAGTAGTATACGGACAGGGGGTGGTCAGCCCCAGCATTTT.